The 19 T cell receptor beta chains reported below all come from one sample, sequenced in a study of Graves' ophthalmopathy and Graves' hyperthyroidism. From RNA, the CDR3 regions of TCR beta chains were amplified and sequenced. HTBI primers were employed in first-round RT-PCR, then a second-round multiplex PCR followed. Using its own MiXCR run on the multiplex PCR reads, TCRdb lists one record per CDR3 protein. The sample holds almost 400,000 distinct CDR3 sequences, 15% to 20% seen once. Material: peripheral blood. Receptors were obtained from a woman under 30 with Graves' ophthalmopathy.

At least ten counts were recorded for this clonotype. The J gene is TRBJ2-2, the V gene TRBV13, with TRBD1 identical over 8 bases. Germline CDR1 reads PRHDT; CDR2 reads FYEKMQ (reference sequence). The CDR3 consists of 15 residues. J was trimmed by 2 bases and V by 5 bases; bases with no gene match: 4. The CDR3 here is CASSQGQENTGELFF. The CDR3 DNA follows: TGTGCCAGCAGCCAGGGACAGGAAAACACCGGGGAGCTGTTTTTT.

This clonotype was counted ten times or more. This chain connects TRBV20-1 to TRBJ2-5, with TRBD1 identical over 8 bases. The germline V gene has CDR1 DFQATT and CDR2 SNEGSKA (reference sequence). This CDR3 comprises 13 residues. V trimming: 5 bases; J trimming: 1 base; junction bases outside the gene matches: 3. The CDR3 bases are TGCAGTGCTTGGACAGGGAGCCAAGAGACCCAGTACTTC. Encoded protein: CSAWTGSQETQYF.

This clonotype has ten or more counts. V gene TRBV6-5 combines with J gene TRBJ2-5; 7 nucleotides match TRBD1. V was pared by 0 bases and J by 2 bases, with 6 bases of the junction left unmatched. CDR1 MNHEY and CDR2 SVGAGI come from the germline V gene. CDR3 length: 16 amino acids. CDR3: CASSYSGQLLQETQYF. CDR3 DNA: TGTGCCAGCAGTTACTCGGGACAGCTTTTACAAGAGACCCAGTACTTC.

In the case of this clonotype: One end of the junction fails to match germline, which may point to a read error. CDR3 in DNA: TGTGCCAGCAGCCCCATGTTAACCGGGGAGCTGTTTTTT. Its protein is CASSPMLTGELFF. This chain connects TRBV29-1 to TRBJ2-2; no definite D call. The CDR3 consists of 13 residues. In germline, CDR1 is SQVTM, CDR2 ANQGSEA.

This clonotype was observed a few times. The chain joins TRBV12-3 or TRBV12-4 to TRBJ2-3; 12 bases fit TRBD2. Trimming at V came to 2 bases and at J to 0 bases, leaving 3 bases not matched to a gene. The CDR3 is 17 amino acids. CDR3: CASSLMTSGGSTDTQYF. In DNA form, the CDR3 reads TGTGCCAGCAGTTTAATGACTAGCGGGGGAAGCACAGATACGCAGTATTTT.

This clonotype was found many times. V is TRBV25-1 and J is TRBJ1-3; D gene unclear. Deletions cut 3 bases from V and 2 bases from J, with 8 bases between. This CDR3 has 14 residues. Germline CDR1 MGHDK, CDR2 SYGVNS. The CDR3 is CASSEAGTGNTIYF. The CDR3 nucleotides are TGTGCCAGCAGTGAGGCTGGCACTGGAAACACCATATATTTT. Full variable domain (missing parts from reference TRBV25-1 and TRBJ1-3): EADIYQTPRYLVIGTGKKITLECSQTMGHDKMYWYQQDPGMELHLIHYSYGVNSTEKGDLSSESTVSRIRTEHFPLTLESARPSHTSQYLCASSEAGTGNTIYFGEGSWLTVV.

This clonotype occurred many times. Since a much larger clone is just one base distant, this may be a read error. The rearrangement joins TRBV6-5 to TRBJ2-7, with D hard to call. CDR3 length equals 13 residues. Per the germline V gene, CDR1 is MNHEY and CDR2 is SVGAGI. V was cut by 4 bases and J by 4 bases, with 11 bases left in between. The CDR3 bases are TGTGCCAGCAGTTCCAGACCGAGGTACGAGCAGTACTTC. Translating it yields CASSSRPRYEQYF.

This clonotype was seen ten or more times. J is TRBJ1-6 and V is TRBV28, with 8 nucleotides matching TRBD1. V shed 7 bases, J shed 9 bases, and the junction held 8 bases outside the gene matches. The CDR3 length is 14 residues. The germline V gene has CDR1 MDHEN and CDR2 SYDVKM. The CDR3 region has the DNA TGTGCCAGCAATCGACAGGGGAGCGGTTCACCCCTCCACTTT. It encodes CASNRQGSGSPLHF. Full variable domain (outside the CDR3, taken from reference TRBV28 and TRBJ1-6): DVKVTQSSRYLVKRTGEKVFLECVQDMDHENMFWYRQDPGLGLRLIYFSYDVKMKEKGDIPEGYSVSREKKERFSLILESASTNQTSMYLCASNRQGSGSPLHFGNGTRLTVT.

This CDR3 is CSARPHGGGGSEQYF. CDR3 nucleotides: TGCAGTGCTAGACCGCATGGGGGAGGGGGGAGCGAGCAGTACTTC. V and J are TRBV20-1 and TRBJ2-7; a weak D match, TRBD2 (7 bases). This CDR3 has 15 residues. Germline V gene sequence: CDR1 DFQATT, CDR2 SNEGSKA (reference sequence). V was trimmed by 2 bases and J by 6 bases, leaving 20 bases between them.

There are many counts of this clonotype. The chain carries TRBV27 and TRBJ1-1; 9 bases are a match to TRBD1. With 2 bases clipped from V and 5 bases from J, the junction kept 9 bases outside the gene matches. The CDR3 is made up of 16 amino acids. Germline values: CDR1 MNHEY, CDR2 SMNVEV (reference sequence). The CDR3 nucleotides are TGTGCCAGCAGTTTACTAAAGACAGGGGGAGGGACTGAAGCTTTCTTT. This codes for CASSLLKTGGGTEAFF.

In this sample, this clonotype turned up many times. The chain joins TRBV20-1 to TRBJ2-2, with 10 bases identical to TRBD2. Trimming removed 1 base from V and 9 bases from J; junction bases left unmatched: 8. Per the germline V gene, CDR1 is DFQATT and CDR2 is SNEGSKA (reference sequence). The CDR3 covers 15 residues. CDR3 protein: CSARVGERGGRELFF. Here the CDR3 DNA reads TGCAGTGCTAGAGTTGGCGAGCGGGGGGGCCGGGAGCTGTTTTTT.

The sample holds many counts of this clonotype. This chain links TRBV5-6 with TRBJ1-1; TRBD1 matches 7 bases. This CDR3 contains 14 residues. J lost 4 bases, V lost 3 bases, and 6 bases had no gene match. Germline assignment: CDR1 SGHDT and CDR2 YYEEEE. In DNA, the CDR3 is TGTGCCAGCAGCTCAACACAGGGGAGCACTGAAGCTTTCTTT. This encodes CASSSTQGSTEAFF.

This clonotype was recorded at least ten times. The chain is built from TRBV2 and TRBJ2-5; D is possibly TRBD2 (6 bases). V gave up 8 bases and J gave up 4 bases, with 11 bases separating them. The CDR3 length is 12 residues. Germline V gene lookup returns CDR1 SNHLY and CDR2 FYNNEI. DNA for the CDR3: TGTGCCAGCGGGAGAGCGGGAGAGACCCAGTACTTC. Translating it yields CASGRAGETQYF.

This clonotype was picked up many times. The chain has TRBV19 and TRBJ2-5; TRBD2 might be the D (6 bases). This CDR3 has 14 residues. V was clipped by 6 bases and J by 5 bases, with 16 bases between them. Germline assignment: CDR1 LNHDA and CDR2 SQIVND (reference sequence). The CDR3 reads CASRGAAAGETQYF. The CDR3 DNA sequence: TGTGCCAGTAGAGGGGCGGCGGCGGGGGAGACCCAGTACTTC.

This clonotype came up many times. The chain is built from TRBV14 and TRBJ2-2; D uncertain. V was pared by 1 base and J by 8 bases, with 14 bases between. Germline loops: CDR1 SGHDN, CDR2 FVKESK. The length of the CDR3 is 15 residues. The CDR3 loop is CASSQVPPPSGELFF. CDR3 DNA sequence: TGTGCCAGCAGCCAAGTCCCGCCACCTTCGGGGGAGCTGTTTTTT.

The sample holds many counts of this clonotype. The CDR3 DNA is TGCGCCAGCAGCCGGTACGATCGCCCCAACGAGCAGTACTTC. Encoded protein: CASSRYDRPNEQYF. V is TRBV5-1 and J is TRBJ2-7; D remains unclear. Germline V lookup: CDR1 SGHRS, CDR2 YFSETQ. The V gene lost 4 bases and the J gene lost 5 bases, with 16 bases spanning the gap. The CDR3 covers 14 residues.

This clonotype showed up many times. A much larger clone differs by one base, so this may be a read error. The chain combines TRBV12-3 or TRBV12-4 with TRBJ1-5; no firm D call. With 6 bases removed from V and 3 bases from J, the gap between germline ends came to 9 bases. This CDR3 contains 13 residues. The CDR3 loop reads CASREGDNQPQHF. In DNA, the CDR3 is TGTGCCAGCAGAGAGGGAGACAATCAGCCCCAGCATTTT.

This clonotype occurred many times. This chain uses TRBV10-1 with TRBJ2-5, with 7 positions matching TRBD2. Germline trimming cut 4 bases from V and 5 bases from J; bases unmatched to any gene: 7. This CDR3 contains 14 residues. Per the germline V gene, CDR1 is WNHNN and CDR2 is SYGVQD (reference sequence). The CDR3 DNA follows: TGCGCCAGCAGTGGGGGGGGACGTCTGGAGACCCAGTACTTC. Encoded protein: CASSGGGRLETQYF.

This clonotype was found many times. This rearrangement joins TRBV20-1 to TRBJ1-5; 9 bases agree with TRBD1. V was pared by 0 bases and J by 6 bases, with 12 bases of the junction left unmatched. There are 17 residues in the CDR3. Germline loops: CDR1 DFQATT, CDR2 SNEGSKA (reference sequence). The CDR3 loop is CSARDFKGETGGQPQHF. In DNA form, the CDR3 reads TGCAGTGCTAGAGACTTTAAGGGGGAGACAGGGGGTCAGCCCCAGCATTTT.